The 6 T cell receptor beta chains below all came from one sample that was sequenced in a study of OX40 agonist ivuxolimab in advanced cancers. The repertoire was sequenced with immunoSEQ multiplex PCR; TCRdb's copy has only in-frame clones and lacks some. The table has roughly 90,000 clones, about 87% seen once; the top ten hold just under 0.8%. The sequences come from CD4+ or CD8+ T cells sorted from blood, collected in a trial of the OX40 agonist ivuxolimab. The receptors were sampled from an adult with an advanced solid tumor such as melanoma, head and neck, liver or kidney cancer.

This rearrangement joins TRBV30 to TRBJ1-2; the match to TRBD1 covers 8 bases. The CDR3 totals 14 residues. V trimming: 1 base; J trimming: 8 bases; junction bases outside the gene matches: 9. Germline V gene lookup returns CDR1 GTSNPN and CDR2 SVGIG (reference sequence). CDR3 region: CAWSADRVNNGYTF. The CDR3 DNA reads TGTGCCTGGAGTGCGGACAGGGTAAACAACGGCTACACCTTC.

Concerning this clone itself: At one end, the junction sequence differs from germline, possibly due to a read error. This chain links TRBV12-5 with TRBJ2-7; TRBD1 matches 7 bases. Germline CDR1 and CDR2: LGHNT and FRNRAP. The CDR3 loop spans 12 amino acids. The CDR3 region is CASGLDAGGWDF. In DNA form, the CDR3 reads TGTGCTAGTGGTTTGGACGCAGGGGGATGGGACTTC.

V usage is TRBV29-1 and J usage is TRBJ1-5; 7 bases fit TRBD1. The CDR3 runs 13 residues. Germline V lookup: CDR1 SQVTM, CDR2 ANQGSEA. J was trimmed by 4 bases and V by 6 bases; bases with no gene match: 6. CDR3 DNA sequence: TGCAGCGTCCGGGACAGTGGGAATCAGCCCCAGCATTTT. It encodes CSVRDSGNQPQHF.

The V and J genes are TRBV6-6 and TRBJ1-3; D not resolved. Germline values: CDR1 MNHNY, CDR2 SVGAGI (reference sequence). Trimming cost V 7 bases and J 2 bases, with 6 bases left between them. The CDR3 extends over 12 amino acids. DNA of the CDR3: TGTGCCAGCACCCAAGCTGGAAACACCATATATTTT. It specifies CASTQAGNTIYF.

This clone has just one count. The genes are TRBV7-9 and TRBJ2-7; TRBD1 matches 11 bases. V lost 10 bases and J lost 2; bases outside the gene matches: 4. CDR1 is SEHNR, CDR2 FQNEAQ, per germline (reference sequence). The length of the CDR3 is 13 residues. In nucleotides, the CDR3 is TGTGCCACCGGGACAGGGGGTCCCTACGAGCAGTACTTC. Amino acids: CATGTGGPYEQYF.

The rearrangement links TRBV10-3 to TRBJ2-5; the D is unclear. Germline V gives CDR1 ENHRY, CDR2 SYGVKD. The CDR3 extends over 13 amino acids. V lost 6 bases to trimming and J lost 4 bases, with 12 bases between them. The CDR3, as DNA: TGTGCCATCAGCCAGCAATTTCGAGAGACCCAGTACTTC. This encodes CAISQQFRETQYF.